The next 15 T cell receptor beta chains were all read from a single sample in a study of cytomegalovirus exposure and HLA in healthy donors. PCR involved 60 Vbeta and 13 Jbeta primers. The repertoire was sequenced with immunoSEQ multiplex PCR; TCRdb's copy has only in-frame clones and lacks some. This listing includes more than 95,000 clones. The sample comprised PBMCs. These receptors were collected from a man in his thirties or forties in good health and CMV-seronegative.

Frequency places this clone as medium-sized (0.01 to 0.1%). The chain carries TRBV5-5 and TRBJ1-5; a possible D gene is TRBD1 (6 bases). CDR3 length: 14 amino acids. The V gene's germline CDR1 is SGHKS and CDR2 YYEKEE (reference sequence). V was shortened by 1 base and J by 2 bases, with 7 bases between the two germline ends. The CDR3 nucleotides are TGTGCCAGCAGCTTGTCAGGGGGCAATCAGCCCCAGCATTTT. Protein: CASSLSGGNQPQHF.

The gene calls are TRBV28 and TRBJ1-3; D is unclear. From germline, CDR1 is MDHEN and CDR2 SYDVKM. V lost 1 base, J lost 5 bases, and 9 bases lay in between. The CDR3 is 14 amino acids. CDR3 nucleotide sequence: TGTGCCAGCAGTTTATCTGGAGCTAGAAACACCATATATTTT. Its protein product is CASSLSGARNTIYF.

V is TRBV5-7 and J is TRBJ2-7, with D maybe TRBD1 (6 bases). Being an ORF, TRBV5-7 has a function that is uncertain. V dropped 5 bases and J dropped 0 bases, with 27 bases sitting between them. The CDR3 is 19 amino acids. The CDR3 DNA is TGTGCCAGCAGGAGACCAGGGGTTTACGACAGGCAGAGCTCCTACGAGCAGTACTTC. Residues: CASRRPGVYDRQSSYEQYF.

CDR3 loop: CASSVGDNLKNEKLFF. The CDR3, as DNA: TGTGCCAGCAGCGTAGGTGACAATTTGAAGAATGAAAAACTGTTTTTT. V is TRBV9 and J is TRBJ1-4; D is undetermined. V was pared by 0 bases and J by 5 bases, with 14 bases between. The CDR3 contains 16 residues. CDR1 and CDR2 from the germline V gene are SGDLS and YYNGEE.

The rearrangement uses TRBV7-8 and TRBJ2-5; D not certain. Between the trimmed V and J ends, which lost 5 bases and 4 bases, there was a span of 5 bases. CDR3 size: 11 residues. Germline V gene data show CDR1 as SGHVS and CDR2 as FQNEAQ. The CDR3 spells CASSVIETQYF. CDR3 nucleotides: TGTGCCAGCAGCGTCATAGAGACCCAGTACTTC.

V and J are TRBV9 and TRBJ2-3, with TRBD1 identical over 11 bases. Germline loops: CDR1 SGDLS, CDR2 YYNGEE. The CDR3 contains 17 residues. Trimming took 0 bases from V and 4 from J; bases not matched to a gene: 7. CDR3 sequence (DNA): TGTGCCAGCAGCGTAGATGGACAGGGGGCTCAGGCAGATACGCAGTATTTT. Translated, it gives CASSVDGQGAQADTQYF.

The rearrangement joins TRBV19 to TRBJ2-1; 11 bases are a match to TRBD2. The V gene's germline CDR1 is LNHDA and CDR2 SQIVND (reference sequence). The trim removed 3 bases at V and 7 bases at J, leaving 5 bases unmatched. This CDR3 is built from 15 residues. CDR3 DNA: TGTGCCAGTAGTATTTCTAGCGGGAGGATAAATGAGCAGTTCTTC. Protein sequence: CASSISSGRINEQFF.

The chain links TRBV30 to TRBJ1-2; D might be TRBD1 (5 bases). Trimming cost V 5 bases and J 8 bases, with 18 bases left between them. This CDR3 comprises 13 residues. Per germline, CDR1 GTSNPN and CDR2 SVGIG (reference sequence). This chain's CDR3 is CAWGEGLQGGYTF. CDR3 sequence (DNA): TGTGCCTGGGGTGAGGGGCTCCAGGGAGGCTACACCTTC. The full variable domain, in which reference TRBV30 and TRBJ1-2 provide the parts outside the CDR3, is SQTIHQWPATLVQPVGSPLSLECTVEGTSNPNLYWYRQAAGRGLQLLFYSVGIGQISSEVPQNLSASRPQDRQFILSSKKLLLSDSGFYLCAWGEGLQGGYTFGSGTRLTVV.

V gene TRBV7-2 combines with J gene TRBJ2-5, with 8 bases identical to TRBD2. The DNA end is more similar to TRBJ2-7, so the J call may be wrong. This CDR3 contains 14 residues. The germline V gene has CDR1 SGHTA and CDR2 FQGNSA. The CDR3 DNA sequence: TGTGCCAGCAGTCCAGGACTAGCATCCTACGAGCAGTACTTC. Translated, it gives CASSPGLASYEQYF.

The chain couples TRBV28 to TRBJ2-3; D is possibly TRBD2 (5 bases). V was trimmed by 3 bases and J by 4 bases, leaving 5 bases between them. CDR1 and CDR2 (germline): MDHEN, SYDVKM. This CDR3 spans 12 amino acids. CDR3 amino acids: CASSFGADTQYF. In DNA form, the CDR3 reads TGTGCCAGCAGTTTCGGGGCAGATACGCAGTATTTT. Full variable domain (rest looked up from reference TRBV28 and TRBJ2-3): DVKVTQSSRYLVKRTGEKVFLECVQDMDHENMFWYRQDPGLGLRLIYFSYDVKMKEKGDIPEGYSVSREKKERFSLILESASTNQTSMYLCASSFGADTQYFGPGTRLTVL.

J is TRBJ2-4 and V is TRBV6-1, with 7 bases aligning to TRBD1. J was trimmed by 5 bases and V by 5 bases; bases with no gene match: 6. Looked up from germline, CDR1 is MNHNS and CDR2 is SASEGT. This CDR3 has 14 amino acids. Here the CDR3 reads CASSLDRTQNIQYF. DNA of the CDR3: TGTGCCAGCAGTTTGGACAGGACCCAAAACATTCAGTACTTC.

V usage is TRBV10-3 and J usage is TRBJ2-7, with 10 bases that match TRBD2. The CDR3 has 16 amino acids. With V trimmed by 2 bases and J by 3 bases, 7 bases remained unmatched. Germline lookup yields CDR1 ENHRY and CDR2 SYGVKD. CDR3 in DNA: TGTGCCATCAGTGAGGGGGCTAGCGGGAGTATCTACGAGCAGTACTTC. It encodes CAISEGASGSIYEQYF.

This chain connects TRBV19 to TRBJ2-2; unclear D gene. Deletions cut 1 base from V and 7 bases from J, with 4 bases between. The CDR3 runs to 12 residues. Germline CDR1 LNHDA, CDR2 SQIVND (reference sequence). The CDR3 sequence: CASSIVLGELFF. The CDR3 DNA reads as TGTGCCAGTAGTATAGTTCTCGGGGAGCTGTTTTTT.

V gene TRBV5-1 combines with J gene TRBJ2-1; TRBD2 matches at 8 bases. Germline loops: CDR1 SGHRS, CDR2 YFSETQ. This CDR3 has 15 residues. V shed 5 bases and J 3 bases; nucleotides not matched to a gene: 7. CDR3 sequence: CASRTAGTSYNEQFF. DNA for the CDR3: TGCGCCAGCAGGACAGCCGGGACTAGCTACAATGAGCAGTTCTTC.

In nucleotides, the CDR3 is TGCAGCGTGCGGGCCAACACTGAAGCTTTCTTT. This encodes CSVRANTEAFF. V is TRBV29-1 and J is TRBJ1-1; D call uncertain. Trimming cost V 6 bases and J 2 bases, with 7 bases left between them. Germline-derived CDR1 and CDR2 are SQVTM and ANQGSEA. The CDR3 has 11 residues. The variable domain in full, with the rest retrieved from reference TRBV29-1 and TRBJ1-1, is SAVISQKPSRDICQRGTSLTIQCQVDSQVTMMFWYRQQPGQSLTLIATANQGSEATYESGFVIDKFPISRPNLTFSTLTVSNMSPEDSSIYLCSVRANTEAFFGQGTRLTVV.